Presented here are 29 T cell receptor beta chains from one specimen sequenced in a study of blood T cell repertoires in COVID-19. The method was immunoSEQ multiplex PCR; TCRdb's version includes in-frame clones alone and lacks a portion of them. The repertoire holds 300,000 or so clones, 85% to 90% seen once, with less than 1.6% in the top ten. The sequenced sample was peripheral blood. These receptors came from a woman between 40 and 50 years old who had recovered from COVID-19.

The chain has TRBV27 and TRBJ2-7; D might be TRBD1 (5 bases). The CDR3 runs to 14 residues. Trimming removed 3 bases at V and 2 bases at J, with 11 bases between. Germline V gives CDR1 MNHEY, CDR2 SMNVEV (reference sequence). The CDR3 spells CASSLMGPAYEQYF. CDR3 DNA sequence: TGTGCCAGCAGTTTGATGGGGCCGGCCTACGAGCAGTACTTC.

The J gene is TRBJ1-2, the V gene TRBV7-9, with unresolved D. Trimming cost V 5 bases and J 6 bases, with 19 bases left between them. The CDR3 loop spans 15 amino acids. Germline-derived CDR1 and CDR2 are SEHNR and FQNEAQ (reference sequence). The chain's CDR3 is CASSRNSGMGNGYTF. The CDR3, as DNA: TGTGCCAGCAGCCGGAATTCCGGGATGGGGAATGGCTACACCTTC.

CDR3 in amino acids: CASATVSFLNTEAFF. The CDR3 nucleotides read TGTGCCAGCGCCACTGTTAGCTTTTTGAACACTGAAGCTTTCTTT. The gene calls are TRBV6-5 and TRBJ1-1, with D unresolved. Germline V gene data show CDR1 as MNHEY and CDR2 as SVGAGI. V dropped 8 bases and J dropped 0 bases, with 16 bases sitting between them. This CDR3 is built from 15 residues.

The chain couples TRBV19 to TRBJ1-6; D is unclear. CDR1 LNHDA and CDR2 SQIVND come from the germline V gene (reference sequence). Trimming pared 2 bases from V and 0 bases from J, leaving 8 bases between. The CDR3 has 16 amino acids. CDR3 bases: TGTGCCAGTAGTATACGTTTGAGCTCCTATAATTCACCCCTCCACTTT. Its protein is CASSIRLSSYNSPLHF.

The V call is TRBV27, the J call TRBJ1-1, with unresolved D. The CDR3 runs to 14 residues. Germline V lookup: CDR1 MNHEY, CDR2 SMNVEV (reference sequence). V lost 5 bases, J lost 0 bases, and 10 bases lay in between. Here the CDR3 DNA reads TGTGCCAGCAGTGCGGGTCTTATGAACACTGAAGCTTTCTTT. Protein product: CASSAGLMNTEAFF.

The chain couples TRBV6-6 to TRBJ1-2; D ambiguous. The V end lost 0 bases, the J end lost 1 base, and 6 bases lay between the germline ends. The CDR3 is 14 residues long. Germline CDR1 is MNHNY and CDR2 is SVGAGI (reference sequence). CDR3 nucleotide sequence: TGTGCCAGCAGTTACTCGCCGGGTAACTATGGCTACACCTTC. Encoded protein: CASSYSPGNYGYTF.

The chain links TRBV4-1 to TRBJ1-1, with D uncertain. This CDR3 spans 14 amino acids. Germline values: CDR1 MGHRA, CDR2 YSYEKL. V lost 3 bases and J 7 bases, leaving 15 bases between the germline ends. As DNA, the CDR3 is TGCGCCAGCAGCCAGTGGTCGGACTCTGTTGAAGCTTTCTTT. This gives the protein CASSQWSDSVEAFF.

This clone was detected ten times or more. The chain couples TRBV2 to TRBJ1-2; the D gene is possibly TRBD1 (5 bases). Per the germline V gene, CDR1 is SNHLY and CDR2 is FYNNEI. The length of the CDR3 is 13 residues. Deletions cut 6 bases from V and 4 bases from J, with 12 bases between. The chain's CDR3 is CASRVEGSYGYTF. CDR3 nucleotide sequence: TGTGCCAGCAGGGTGGAGGGGAGCTATGGCTACACCTTC.

The chain is built from TRBV11-3 and TRBJ2-1, with TRBD1 as a possible D gene (6 bases). In germline, CDR1 is SGHNT, CDR2 YENEEA. The CDR3 length is 15 residues. V shed 1 base and J shed 8 bases, with 15 bases lying between them. In nucleotides, the CDR3 is TGTGCCAGCAGCTTAGGCCGCACAGGGTACGATGAGCAGTTCTTC. Translated, it gives CASSLGRTGYDEQFF.

This rearrangement joins TRBV6-2 or TRBV6-3 to TRBJ2-5; 7 bases agree with TRBD2. V was clipped by 6 bases and J by 7 bases; unmatched bases: 8. The CDR3 runs to 13 residues. Germline lookup yields CDR1 MNHEY and CDR2 SVGEGT. This CDR3 reads CASSHRGRGTQYF. CDR3 DNA: TGTGCCAGCAGCCACCGGGGGAGGGGGACCCAGTACTTC.

The sample holds one count of this clone. The chain links TRBV19 to TRBJ1-4; 9 nucleotides agree with TRBD1. J lost 7 bases, V lost 6 bases, and 9 bases had no gene match. Germline CDR1 reads LNHDA; CDR2 reads SQIVND (reference sequence). This CDR3 is built from 15 residues. CDR3 DNA sequence: TGTGCCAGTAGGCGGCGACAGGGGGTTGTTGAAAAACTGTTTTTT. The encoded protein is CASRRRQGVVEKLFF.

Note on this clone: The same CDR3 is also encoded by other DNA sequences in this sample. The chain carries TRBV5-1 and TRBJ2-5; D gene ambiguous. Germline V gene sequence: CDR1 SGHRS, CDR2 YFSETQ. The CDR3 runs 12 residues. Trimming shortened V by 0 bases and J by 4 bases, and 4 bases separated the two germline ends. The CDR3 DNA sequence: TGCGCCAGCAGCTTGGCTTTAGAGACCCAGTACTTC. Its translation is CASSLALETQYF.

CDR3 bases: TGTGCCAGCAGTGAAAGTCAGGGGGAGGAGTATGGCTACACCTTC. The encoded protein is CASSESQGEEYGYTF. The J gene is TRBJ1-2, the V gene TRBV6-1; the match to TRBD1 covers 7 bases. The germline V gene encodes CDR1 MNHNS and CDR2 SASEGT. This CDR3 region has 15 residues. Trimming took 2 bases from V and 5 from J; bases not matched to a gene: 8.

The chain recombines TRBV6-2 or TRBV6-3 with TRBJ1-2; D is unclear. The germline V gene encodes CDR1 MNHEY and CDR2 SVGEGT. V shed 0 bases and J shed 6 bases, with 8 bases lying between them. The CDR3 contains 13 residues. The CDR3 nucleotides are TGTGCCAGCAGTTACTCTTGGCAGAATGGCTACACCTTC. Its protein product is CASSYSWQNGYTF.

This clone came up a few times. V usage is TRBV7-3 and J usage is TRBJ1-6, with D possibly being TRBD1 (5 bases). CDR3 length: 14 residues. V lost 5 bases to trimming and J lost 8 bases, with 13 bases between them. In germline, CDR1 is SGHTA, CDR2 FQGTGA. The CDR3 DNA reads as TGTGCCAGCAGCCGACGGCAGGGCGATTCACCCCTCCACTTT. Its translation is CASSRRQGDSPLHF.

The chain employs TRBV19 and TRBJ1-2; no definite D call. V lost 5 bases to trimming and J lost 4 bases, with 11 bases between them. CDR3 size: 13 residues. Germline V gene lookup returns CDR1 LNHDA and CDR2 SQIVND (reference sequence). The CDR3: CASSERDGYGYTF. The CDR3 nucleotides read TGTGCCAGTAGTGAACGGGATGGCTATGGCTACACCTTC.

V gene TRBV11-2 combines with J gene TRBJ2-1; TRBD2 matches 11 bases. Germline-derived CDR1 and CDR2 are SGHAT and FQNNGV. Trimming took 2 bases from V and 14 from J; bases not matched to a gene: 5. CDR3 size: 13 residues. CDR3 region: CASSLYSGGVKFF. In DNA form, the CDR3 reads TGTGCCAGCAGCTTATATAGCGGGGGGGTAAAGTTCTTC. Together with reference TRBV11-2 and TRBJ2-1, the CDR3 gives the full variable domain: EAGVAQSPRYKIIEKRQSVAFWCNPISGHATLYWYQQILGQGPKLLIQFQNNGVVDDSQLPKDRFSAERLKGVDSTLKIQPAKLEDSAVYLCASSLYSGGVKFFGPGTRLTVL.

V and J are TRBV13 and TRBJ2-1; D might be TRBD2 (6 bases). V lost 0 bases to trimming and J lost 9 bases, with 15 bases between them. CDR3 size: 15 residues. Germline values: CDR1 PRHDT, CDR2 FYEKMQ (reference sequence). The CDR3 region is CASSLGLSGRGEQFF. The CDR3 nucleotides are TGTGCCAGCAGCTTAGGCCTATCGGGGCGGGGTGAGCAGTTCTTC. Full variable domain (outside the CDR3, taken from reference TRBV13 and TRBJ2-1): AAGVIQSPRHLIKEKRETATLKCYPIPRHDTVYWYQQGPGQDPQFLISFYEKMQSDKGSIPDRFSAQQFSDYHSELNMSSLELGDSALYFCASSLGLSGRGEQFFGPGTRLTVL.

The rearrangement links TRBV7-8 to TRBJ2-1, with 9 bases fitting TRBD2. The germline V gene encodes CDR1 SGHVS and CDR2 FQNEAQ. The CDR3 extends over 17 amino acids. V shed 0 bases and J 7 bases; nucleotides not matched to a gene: 10. DNA of the CDR3: TGTGCCAGCAGCTTAGCGCTTAGGGCGGGGGGGCGAAATGAGCAGTTCTTC. Residues: CASSLALRAGGRNEQFF.

The chain couples TRBV7-2 to TRBJ1-2; 9 bases agree with TRBD1. CDR1 SGHTA and CDR2 FQGNSA come from the germline V gene. The CDR3 is 16 amino acids. V was pared by 5 bases and J by 4 bases, with 11 bases of the junction left unmatched. Here the CDR3 DNA reads TGTGCCAGCAGCCTAGATTGGGGGACAGGGACCTATGGCTACACCTTC. Translated: CASSLDWGTGTYGYTF.

This rearrangement joins TRBV11-2 to TRBJ1-1; 10 nucleotides match TRBD1. The V segment lost 5 bases and the J segment 8 bases; nucleotides outside the gene matches: 14. The CDR3 covers 16 residues. CDR1 and CDR2 (germline): SGHAT, FQNNGV. The CDR3 DNA reads as TGTGCCAGCAGCCAGAGGACAGGGGGGATAGGTAAGGAAGCTTTCTTT. Protein product: CASSQRTGGIGKEAFF.

CDR3 sequence (DNA): TGTGCCAGCAGTGCTGACGGGGGCGAGCAGTACTTC. Translating gives CASSADGGEQYF. The rearrangement links TRBV2 to TRBJ2-7; D is possibly TRBD2 (6 bases). The CDR3 sequence is 12 residues long. Germline lookup yields CDR1 SNHLY and CDR2 FYNNEI. V lost 4 bases and J lost 6, with 10 bases in between.

The chain couples TRBV2 to TRBJ1-1; D might be TRBD1 (6 bases). The CDR3 is 15 residues long. V was cut by 4 bases and J by 3 bases, with 15 bases left in between. Germline CDR1 and CDR2: SNHLY and FYNNEI. CDR3 loop: CASSAYSRGYTEAFF. CDR3 coding DNA: TGTGCCAGCAGTGCTTACTCCAGGGGCTACACTGAAGCTTTCTTT.

CDR3 loop: CASSLTRGSYGYTF. The CDR3 DNA reads as TGCGCCAGCAGCTTGACTCGAGGGTCCTATGGCTACACCTTC. This chain connects TRBV5-1 to TRBJ1-2; no reliable D call. Germline lookup yields CDR1 SGHRS and CDR2 YFSETQ. Trimming cost V 1 base and J 4 bases, with 11 bases left between them. The CDR3 is 14 amino acids.

The rearrangement links TRBV4-2 to TRBJ1-1, with TRBD1 identical over 8 bases. The CDR3 is 17 residues long. With 4 bases clipped from V and 2 bases from J, the junction kept 12 bases outside the gene matches. The germline gives CDR1 LGHNA, CDR2 YNFKEQ. The CDR3 sequence is CASSRGVTGGRNTEAFF. CDR3 coding DNA: TGTGCCAGCAGCCGAGGAGTCACAGGGGGGCGAAACACTGAAGCTTTCTTT.

The CDR3 coding sequence is TGCGCCAGCAGCTTGGGAGGGCTTGGCGGGGGCTCCGCAGATACGCAGTATTTT. Translated: CASSLGGLGGGSADTQYF. The rearrangement links TRBV5-1 to TRBJ2-3, with D perhaps TRBD2 (7 bases). The CDR3 is 18 amino acids. Germline CDR1 SGHRS, CDR2 YFSETQ. V lost 0 bases and J lost 4, with 21 bases in between.

This clone occurred once. V is TRBV10-2 and J is TRBJ2-7; possible D gene TRBD1, 6 bases. The CDR3 loop spans 13 amino acids. Germline V gives CDR1 WSHSY, CDR2 SAAADI. V was pared by 8 bases and J by 2 bases, with 13 bases between. The CDR3 DNA is TGCGCCAGCTGTTTGACAGGAGCCTACGAGCAGTACTTC. Translating gives CASCLTGAYEQYF.

The chain carries TRBV19 and TRBJ1-6; 8 bases are shared with TRBD1. The V and J ends lost 3 bases and 7 bases, in that order; junction bases with no gene match: 2. In germline, CDR1 is LNHDA, CDR2 SQIVND (reference sequence). CDR3 length: 14 residues. The DNA for the CDR3 is TGTGCCAGTAGTATCAGGGGGCAGAATTCACCCCTCCACTTT. As protein: CASSIRGQNSPLHF. The whole variable domain, remainder taken from reference TRBV19 and TRBJ1-6, is DGGITQSPKYLFRKEGQNVTLSCEQNLNHDAMYWYRQDPGQGLRLIYYSQIVNDFQKGDIAEGYSVSREKKESFPLTVTSAQKNPTAFYLCASSIRGQNSPLHFGNGTRLTVT.

The V gene is TRBV30, the J gene TRBJ2-3; 8 bases are shared with TRBD2. The CDR3 sequence is 14 residues long. V dropped 3 bases and J dropped 6; count of bases not matched to a gene: 8. The germline CDR1 and CDR2 sequences are GTSNPN and SVGIG (reference sequence). Written as DNA, the CDR3 is TGTGCCTGGAGCTACGCGGGGGGCGGGGATACGCAGTATTTT. It is translated as CAWSYAGGGDTQYF. Drawing the rest from reference TRBV30 and TRBJ2-3, the complete variable domain is SQTIHQWPATLVQPVGSPLSLECTVEGTSNPNLYWYRQAAGRGLQLLFYSVGIGQISSEVPQNLSASRPQDRQFILSSKKLLLSDSGFYLCAWSYAGGGDTQYFGPGTRLTVL.